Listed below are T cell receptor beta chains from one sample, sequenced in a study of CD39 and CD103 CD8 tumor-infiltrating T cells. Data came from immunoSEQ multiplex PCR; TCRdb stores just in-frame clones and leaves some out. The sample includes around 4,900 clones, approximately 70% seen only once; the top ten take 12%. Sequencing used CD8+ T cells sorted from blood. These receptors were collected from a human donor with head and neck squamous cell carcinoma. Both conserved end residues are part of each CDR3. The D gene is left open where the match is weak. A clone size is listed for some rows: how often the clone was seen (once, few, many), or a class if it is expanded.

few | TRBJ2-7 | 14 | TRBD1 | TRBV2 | CASSEGQLFNEQYF | TGTGCCAGCAGTGAGGGACAGCTTTTCAACGAGCAGTACTTC
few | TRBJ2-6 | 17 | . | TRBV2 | CASRLKDRATGANVLTF | TGTGCCAGCAGACTCAAGGACAGAGCCACTGGGGCCAACGTCCTGACTTTC
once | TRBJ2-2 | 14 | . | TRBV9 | CASSVGGAAGELFF | TGTGCCAGCAGCGTAGGCGGGGCCGCCGGGGAGCTGTTTTTT
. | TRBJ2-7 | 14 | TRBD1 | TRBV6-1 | CASSDLDRGTEQYF | TGTGCCAGCAGTGACCTGGACAGGGGAACCGAGCAGTACTTC
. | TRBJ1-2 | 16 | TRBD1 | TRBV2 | CASRTGTGNLNYGYTF | TGTGCCAGCAGGACCGGGACAGGGAACCTTAACTATGGCTACACCTTC
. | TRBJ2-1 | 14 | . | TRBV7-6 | CASSLDAEGNEQFF | TGTGCCAGCAGCTTAGATGCAGAGGGAAATGAGCAGTTCTTC
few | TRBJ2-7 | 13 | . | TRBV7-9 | CASRPGTTYEQYF | TGTGCCAGCCGACCCGGGACAACCTACGAGCAGTACTTC
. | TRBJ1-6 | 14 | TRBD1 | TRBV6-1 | CASSSDRALSPLHF | TGTGCCAGCAGTTCCGACAGGGCTCTATCACCCCTCCACTTT
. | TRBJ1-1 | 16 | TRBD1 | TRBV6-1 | CASSEIPGQENTEAFF | TGTGCCAGCAGTGAAATCCCGGGACAGGAGAACACTGAAGCTTTCTTT
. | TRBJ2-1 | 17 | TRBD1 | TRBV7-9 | CASSISGQGVPYNEQFF | TGTGCCAGCAGCATCTCGGGACAGGGGGTCCCCTACAATGAGCAGTTCTTC
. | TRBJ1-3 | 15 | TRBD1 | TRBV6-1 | CASSEGTGGGNTIYF | TGTGCCAGCAGTGAAGGGACAGGGGGTGGAAACACCATATATTTT
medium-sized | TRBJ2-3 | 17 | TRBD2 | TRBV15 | CATSYASRRGITDTQYF | TGTGCCACCAGCTACGCGTCTAGGCGGGGGATCACAGATACGCAGTATTTT
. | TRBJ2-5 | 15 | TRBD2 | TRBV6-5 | CASRPGLEWLETQYF | TGTGCCAGCAGACCGGGACTAGAGTGGTTGGAGACCCAGTACTTC
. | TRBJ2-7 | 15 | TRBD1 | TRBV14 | CASSQGRGQGSEQYF | TGTGCCAGCAGCCAAGGCAGGGGACAGGGAAGCGAGCAGTACTTC
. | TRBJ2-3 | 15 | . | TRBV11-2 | CASSLVQGPPDTQYF | TGTGCCAGCAGCTTAGTTCAGGGTCCCCCAGATACGCAGTATTTT
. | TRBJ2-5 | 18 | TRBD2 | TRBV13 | CASSLGTALAGGGETQYF | TGTGCCAGCAGCTTAGGCACCGCACTAGCGGGGGGAGGGGAGACCCAGTACTTC
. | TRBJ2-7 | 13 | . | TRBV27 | CASSPNRGSEQYF | TGTGCCAGCAGTCCAAACCGGGGTTCCGAGCAGTACTTC
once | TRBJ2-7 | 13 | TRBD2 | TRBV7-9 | CASSLGAGGEQYF | TGTGCCAGCAGCTTAGGGGCCGGGGGGGAGCAGTACTTC
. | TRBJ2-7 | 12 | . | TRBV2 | CASSVGGVEQYF | TGTGCCAGCAGTGTCGGAGGGGTCGAGCAGTACTTC
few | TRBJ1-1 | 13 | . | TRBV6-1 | CASHYRENTEAFF | TGTGCCAGCCATTATCGGGAGAACACTGAAGCTTTCTTT
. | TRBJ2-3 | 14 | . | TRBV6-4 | CASSEGTSTDTQYF | TGTGCCAGCAGTGAGGGGACTAGCACAGATACGCAGTATTTT
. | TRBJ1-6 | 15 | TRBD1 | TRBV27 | CASSLRDRGNSPLHF | TGTGCCAGCAGTTTAAGGGACAGGGGAAATTCACCCCTCCACTTT
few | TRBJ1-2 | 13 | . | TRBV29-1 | CSASPDRQDGYTF | TGCAGCGCCAGCCCCGACAGGCAGGATGGCTACACCTTC
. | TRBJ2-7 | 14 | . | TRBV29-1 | CSVEVGSRGDEQYF | TGCAGCGTTGAAGTTGGCAGCAGGGGAGACGAGCAGTACTTC
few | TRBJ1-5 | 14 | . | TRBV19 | CASSIMAAGQPQHF | TGTGCCAGTAGTATAATGGCGGCGGGCCAGCCCCAGCATTTT
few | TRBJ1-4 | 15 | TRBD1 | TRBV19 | CASSIIGTGNEKLFF | TGTGCCAGTAGTATCATAGGGACAGGGAACGAAAAACTGTTTTTT
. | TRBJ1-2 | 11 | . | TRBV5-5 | CASSLSYGYTF | TGTGCCAGCAGCCTCAGCTATGGCTACACCTTC
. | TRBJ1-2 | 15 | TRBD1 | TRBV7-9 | CASSFPDREVSGYTF | TGTGCCAGCAGCTTCCCCGACAGGGAAGTATCTGGCTACACCTTC
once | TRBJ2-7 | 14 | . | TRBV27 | CASSLLAGSYEQYF | TGTGCCAGCAGTTTATTAGCAGGGTCCTACGAGCAGTACTTC
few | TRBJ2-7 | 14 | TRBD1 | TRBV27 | CASSPGTGGYEQYF | TGTGCCAGCAGTCCGGGGACAGGGGGTTACGAGCAGTACTTC
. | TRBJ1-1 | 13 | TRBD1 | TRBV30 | CAWTGTGGARAFF | TGTGCCTGGACCGGGACAGGGGGGGCACGGGCTTTCTTT
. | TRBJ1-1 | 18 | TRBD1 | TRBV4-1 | CASSPALGDSRDRAGAFF | TGCGCCAGCAGCCCAGCCCTAGGAGACAGTAGAGACAGGGCGGGAGCTTTCTTT
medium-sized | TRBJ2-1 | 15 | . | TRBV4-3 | CASSQEGQGYNEQFF | TGCGCCAGCAGCCAAGAGGGGCAGGGTTACAATGAGCAGTTCTTC
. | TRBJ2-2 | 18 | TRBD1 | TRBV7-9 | CASSLDWSAGGNTGELFF | TGTGCCAGCAGCTTAGACTGGTCCGCAGGGGGCAACACCGGGGAGCTGTTTTTT
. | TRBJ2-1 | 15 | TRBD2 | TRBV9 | CASSVGLAEYNEQFF | TGTGCCAGCAGCGTAGGCCTAGCGGAATACAATGAGCAGTTCTTC